Included here is one T cell receptor (beta chain) sequence, with context. Clones were sequenced by immunoSEQ multiplex PCR, and TCRdb holds only the in-frame ones, with some missing. The data hold more than 300,000 clones, with 75% to 90% observed a single time. The germline V gene has CDR1 SGHNT and CDR2 YENEEA. The CDR3 runs to 13 residues. V gave up 3 bases and J gave up 2 bases, with 2 bases separating them. These data are taken from a study of Ad26.COV2.S vaccination and SARS-CoV-2 variants. For the study at large: Intramuscular Ad26.COV2.S at 5x10^10 or 1x10^11 viral particles.

As to treatment: roughly 20 received Ad26.COV2.S at low or high dose, single or two shots; 5 received placebo; per-sample allocation not given. Specimens were obtained on day 63 following the first vaccine or placebo injection. This specimen was peripheral blood, taken in a trial of Ad26.COV2.S vaccine versus placebo. The receptor comes from a person aged 18-65 years who received the Ad26.COV2.S COVID-19 vaccine or a placebo. V gene TRBV11-3 combines with J gene TRBJ2-6; the D is unclear. The DNA for the CDR3 is TGTGCCAGCAGCTTTGCTGGGGCCAACGTCCTGACTTTC. This translates into CASSFAGANVLTF.